The T cell receptor (beta chain) under discussion was sequenced for a study of early T cells in non-severe SARS-CoV-2 infection. This clonotype was detected ten times or more. TCRdb re-analysed the 5' RACE reads in MiXCR, keeping a single row per CDR3 protein. Here the sample spans about 49,000 distinct CDR3 sequences, around 12% being singletons. J lost 10 bases, V lost 7 bases, and 5 bases had no gene match. The CDR3 has 11 residues. Germline CDR1 is MNHEY and CDR2 is SVGEGT. This chain links TRBV6-2 or TRBV6-3 with TRBJ2-3; 7 positions agree with TRBD1. Sequencing was performed on whole blood, taken at baseline. This TCR derives from an adult who was a healthcare worker with PCR-confirmed SARS-CoV-2 infection or an uninfected control (not recorded which). The CDR3 nucleotides read TGTGCCAGCACCACAGGGGAAGCGCAGTATTTT. Its translation is CASTTGEAQYF.